The 31 T cell receptor beta chains listed next were all sequenced from one sample in a study of T cell changes during pregnancy in multiple sclerosis. Generated by immunoSEQ multiplex PCR, the TCRdb table keeps only in-frame clones and is missing some. The table records roughly 76,000 clones, 75% to 95% of them present only once. The specimen comprised CD4+ T cells from peripheral blood mononuclear cells, sampled in the second trimester of pregnancy. The receptors originated from a female donor with multiple sclerosis, enrolled in a pregnancy study.

The rearrangement links TRBV6-1 to TRBJ2-5, with TRBD1 identical over 7 bases. The CDR3 has 15 amino acids. Looked up from germline, CDR1 is MNHNS and CDR2 is SASEGT. The V segment lost 2 bases and the J segment 3 bases; nucleotides outside the gene matches: 6. The CDR3 reads CASSEFSQGKETQYF. For the CDR3, the DNA is TGTGCCAGCAGTGAATTCTCACAGGGGAAAGAGACCCAGTACTTC.

The genes are TRBV7-9 and TRBJ2-1; 9 bases map to TRBD2. Trimming removed 3 bases from V and 5 bases from J; junction bases left unmatched: 11. The CDR3 is made up of 17 amino acids. Per the germline V gene, CDR1 is SEHNR and CDR2 is FQNEAQ (reference sequence). CDR3 amino acids: CASSFRPSGNRDNEQFF. The DNA for the CDR3 is TGTGCCAGCAGCTTTCGCCCTAGCGGGAATCGGGACAATGAGCAGTTCTTC. Complete variable domain (other parts from reference TRBV7-9 and TRBJ2-1): DTGVSQNPRHKITKRGQNVTFRCDPISEHNRLYWYRQTLGQGPEFLTYFQNEAQLEKSRLLSDRFSAERPKGSFSTLEIQRTEQGDSAMYLCASSFRPSGNRDNEQFFGPGTRLTVL.

V usage is TRBV4-2 and J usage is TRBJ1-1, with D unclear. CDR1 and CDR2 (germline): LGHNA, YNFKEQ. The CDR3 loop spans 16 amino acids. V dropped 1 base and J dropped 5 bases, with 17 bases sitting between them. DNA for the CDR3: TGTGCCAGCAGCCAAGGACTTACGGGGTGGGAAACTGAAGCTTTCTTT. This codes for CASSQGLTGWETEAFF.

This clone was picked up many times. The rearrangement uses TRBV5-1 and TRBJ1-1; D gene ambiguous. CDR1 and CDR2 from the germline V gene are SGHRS and YFSETQ. V was clipped by 0 bases and J by 6 bases, with 21 bases between them. CDR3 length: 17 amino acids. The CDR3 loop reads CASSLALGPQIDAEAFF. CDR3 sequence (DNA): TGCGCCAGCAGCTTGGCCCTGGGCCCTCAAATTGACGCTGAAGCTTTCTTT.

This clone showed up just once. CDR3 region: CASSLGAGTSGNTIYF. The CDR3 bases are TGTGCCAGCAGCTTGGGGGCAGGTACCTCTGGAAACACCATATATTTT. The chain recombines TRBV5-5 with TRBJ1-3; no firm D call. The CDR3 spans 16 residues. The V gene's germline CDR1 is SGHKS and CDR2 YYEKEE (reference sequence). Trimming stripped 0 bases from V and 0 bases from J, with 10 bases between.

The V and J genes are TRBV7-2 and TRBJ2-1, with D perhaps TRBD2 (6 bases). Trimming removed 2 bases at V and 4 bases at J, with 12 bases between. Germline V gene sequence: CDR1 SGHTA, CDR2 FQGNSA. The CDR3 consists of 15 residues. The CDR3 sequence is CASSLSGGKYNEQFF. For the CDR3, the DNA is TGTGCCAGCAGCTTATCGGGCGGGAAATACAATGAGCAGTTCTTC.

This clone was observed once. The chain has TRBV30 and TRBJ2-5; 10 positions agree with TRBD1. Germline assignment: CDR1 GTSNPN and CDR2 SVGIG (reference sequence). J lost 4 bases, V lost 2 bases, and 7 bases had no gene match. The CDR3 covers 15 residues. CDR3: CAWSPTGGIRETQYF. CDR3 nucleotide sequence: TGTGCCTGGAGTCCGACAGGGGGCATTAGAGAGACCCAGTACTTC.

The chain carries TRBV7-9 and TRBJ2-7, with 7 positions matching TRBD1. Germline CDR1 and CDR2: SEHNR and FQNEAQ (reference sequence). The V segment lost 4 bases and the J segment 3 bases; nucleotides outside the gene matches: 6. The CDR3 sequence is 14 residues long. The CDR3 coding sequence is TGTGCCAGCAGCTACATAGGGACAGTCTACGAGCAGTACTTC. It yields the protein CASSYIGTVYEQYF.

The chain couples TRBV14 to TRBJ2-3; 9 nucleotides agree with TRBD1. The CDR3 contains 16 residues. Germline V lookup: CDR1 SGHDN, CDR2 FVKESK. V was clipped by 3 bases and J by 3 bases; unmatched bases: 7. CDR3: CASSHRTGVSTDTQYF. CDR3 in DNA: TGTGCCAGCAGCCATAGGACAGGGGTGTCGACAGATACGCAGTATTTT.

The chain combines TRBV5-4 with TRBJ2-1, with D possibly TRBD2 on 6 matching bases. CDR1 is SGHNT and CDR2 is YYREEE in the germline V gene (reference sequence). V lost 0 bases and J lost 0, with 7 bases in between. The CDR3 is 15 amino acids. The CDR3 protein is CASSLAGDSYNEQFF. CDR3 DNA sequence: TGTGCCAGCAGCTTGGCGGGGGACTCCTACAATGAGCAGTTCTTC.

The chain employs TRBV5-1 and TRBJ2-7, with TRBD1 identical over 7 bases. This CDR3 spans 14 amino acids. V dropped 0 bases and J dropped 5; count of bases not matched to a gene: 5. Germline lookup yields CDR1 SGHRS and CDR2 YFSETQ. CDR3 nucleotide sequence: TGCGCCAGCAGCTTGGGACAGGGCGGCCACGAGCAGTACTTC. Translated: CASSLGQGGHEQYF.

The genes are TRBV14 and TRBJ1-1; D is ambiguous. Germline V gives CDR1 SGHDN, CDR2 FVKESK. V lost 5 bases and J 7 bases, leaving 11 bases between the germline ends. The CDR3 has 12 amino acids. DNA for the CDR3: TGTGCCAGCAGCAACCAGAGAGGTGAAGCTTTCTTT. It specifies CASSNQRGEAFF.

The chain employs TRBV11-1 and TRBJ2-2; D uncertain. Germline V gives CDR1 SGHAT, CDR2 FQDESV (reference sequence). The V and J ends lost 1 base and 1 base respectively, with 7 bases between them. This CDR3 spans 15 amino acids. CDR3 in DNA: TGTGCCAGCAGCTTAGTCACTCAGAACACCGGGGAGCTGTTTTTT. It translates to CASSLVTQNTGELFF.

The gene calls are TRBV19 and TRBJ2-7; D is ambiguous. Trimming cost V 0 bases and J 0 bases, with 3 bases left between them. The CDR3 runs to 13 residues. Germline V gene data show CDR1 as LNHDA and CDR2 as SQIVND (reference sequence). This CDR3 reads CASSIDISYEQYF. The CDR3 DNA is TGTGCCAGTAGTATAGACATCTCCTACGAGCAGTACTTC.

The chain employs TRBV7-3 and TRBJ2-1; D is unresolved. Germline V CDR1 and CDR2: SGHTA, FQGTGA. V shed 2 bases and J shed 4 bases, with 12 bases lying between them. This CDR3 region has 15 residues. CDR3 amino acids: CASSLEVGPYNEQFF. CDR3 DNA: TGTGCCAGCAGCTTAGAAGTTGGGCCGTACAATGAGCAGTTCTTC.

V usage is TRBV6-6 and J usage is TRBJ1-1; 7 bases match TRBD1. The CDR3 runs 14 residues. Germline loops: CDR1 MNHNY, CDR2 SVGAGI (reference sequence). V was pared by 2 bases and J by 3 bases, with 3 bases of the junction left unmatched. The CDR3 coding sequence is TGTGCCAGCAGTTACCGGGACAGCTACACTGAAGCTTTCTTT. This codes for CASSYRDSYTEAFF.

The chain links TRBV10-3 to TRBJ2-7; TRBD2 matches 9 bases. The CDR3 has 15 amino acids. V shed 6 bases and J 0 bases; nucleotides not matched to a gene: 6. Germline V CDR1 and CDR2: ENHRY, SYGVKD. The CDR3 DNA reads TGTGCCATCAGCGACCCGACTAGCGGCTCCTACGAGCAGTACTTC. Translation gives CAISDPTSGSYEQYF.

This chain joins TRBV19 and TRBJ1-6, with D unclear. Trimming removed 3 bases from V and 7 bases from J, with 13 bases in between. The CDR3 spans 15 residues. From germline, CDR1 is LNHDA and CDR2 SQIVND (reference sequence). The CDR3 sequence is CASSIEEGPNSPLHF. The CDR3 bases are TGTGCCAGTAGTATCGAGGAGGGTCCGAATTCACCCCTCCACTTT.

J is TRBJ2-1 and V is TRBV7-9; D may be TRBD1 (6 bases). The germline gives CDR1 SEHNR, CDR2 FQNEAQ (reference sequence). The CDR3 contains 15 residues. Trimming pared 3 bases from V and 3 bases from J, leaving 12 bases between. CDR3 DNA: TGTGCCAGCAGCTTGGGGGCAGGCATCTACAATGAGCAGTTCTTC. Amino acids: CASSLGAGIYNEQFF.

The chain couples TRBV6-6 to TRBJ1-2, with D possibly being TRBD1 (6 bases). Germline V lookup: CDR1 MNHNY, CDR2 SVGAGI (reference sequence). This CDR3 is built from 13 residues. V lost 5 bases, J lost 5 bases, and 12 bases lay in between. CDR3 amino acids: CASSPDRNYGYTF. For the CDR3, the DNA is TGTGCCAGCAGTCCGGACAGAAATTATGGCTACACCTTC.

The V gene is TRBV28, the J gene TRBJ1-5; D not certain. Trimming shortened V by 5 bases and J by 4 bases, and 15 bases separated the two germline ends. This CDR3 contains 15 residues. The germline gives CDR1 MDHEN, CDR2 SYDVKM. This CDR3 reads CASSPPIRGNQPQHF. DNA of the CDR3: TGTGCCAGCAGTCCCCCCATTCGCGGTAATCAGCCCCAGCATTTT. Variable domain in full (rest from reference TRBV28 and TRBJ1-5): DVKVTQSSRYLVKRTGEKVFLECVQDMDHENMFWYRQDPGLGLRLIYFSYDVKMKEKGDIPEGYSVSREKKERFSLILESASTNQTSMYLCASSPPIRGNQPQHFGDGTRLSIL.

The chain carries TRBV19 and TRBJ2-3; no reliable D call. Germline loops: CDR1 LNHDA, CDR2 SQIVND (reference sequence). The V and J ends lost 1 base and 5 bases respectively, with 7 bases between them. CDR3 length equals 13 residues. The CDR3 protein is CASSIGQGDTQYF. As DNA, the CDR3 is TGTGCCAGTAGTATAGGACAAGGAGATACGCAGTATTTT.

V and J are TRBV5-1 and TRBJ1-1; 7 bases line up with TRBD1. CDR1 is SGHRS and CDR2 is YFSETQ in the germline V gene. The CDR3 extends over 15 amino acids. Trimming at V came to 0 bases and at J to 0 bases, leaving 2 bases not matched to a gene. This CDR3 is CASSLGGTVNTEAFF. As DNA, the CDR3 is TGCGCCAGCAGCTTGGGTGGGACAGTGAACACTGAAGCTTTCTTT.

The V call is TRBV29-1, the J call TRBJ1-1; no clear D gene. Germline assignment: CDR1 SQVTM and CDR2 ANQGSEA. CDR3 length: 12 amino acids. Between the trimmed V and J ends, which lost 4 bases and 7 bases, there was a span of 13 bases. This CDR3 is CSVVTGSGEAFF. The DNA of the CDR3 is TGCAGCGTTGTCACGGGGTCGGGTGAAGCTTTCTTT.

The table lists this clone with a count of one. This sequence joins TRBV7-2 and TRBJ2-4, with D perhaps matching TRBD2 (7 bases). Germline lookup yields CDR1 SGHTA and CDR2 FQGNSA. The CDR3 totals 18 residues. V was shortened by 5 bases and J by 2 bases, with 22 bases between the two germline ends. The CDR3 DNA sequence: TGTGCCAGCAGCCAAAGGGGTGGGGGGGCCGTTTCCAAAAACATTCAGTACTTC. The encoded protein is CASSQRGGGAVSKNIQYF.

A single count supports this clone. V is TRBV18 and J is TRBJ2-7; 7 bases line up with TRBD1. With 4 bases clipped from V and 0 bases from J, the junction kept 3 bases outside the gene matches. The germline V gene encodes CDR1 KGHSH and CDR2 LQKENI. CDR3 length equals 14 residues. CDR3 DNA: TGTGCCAGCTCACAAACAGGGGTCTCCTACGAGCAGTACTTC. As protein: CASSQTGVSYEQYF. Variable domain in full (rest from reference TRBV18 and TRBJ2-7): NAGVMQNPRHLVRRRGQEARLRCSPMKGHSHVYWYRQLPEEGLKFMVYLQKENIIDESGMPKERFSAEFPKEGPSILRIQQVVRGDSAAYFCASSQTGVSYEQYFGPGTRLTVT.

The CDR3 nucleotides are TGTGCCAGCAGCTTAGCGGGGAGTTTCGAGCAGTACTTC. Amino acids: CASSLAGSFEQYF. This rearrangement joins TRBV7-3 to TRBJ2-7; D may be TRBD2 (6 bases). CDR3 length: 13 residues. Germline V gene sequence: CDR1 SGHTA, CDR2 FQGTGA. V was pared by 2 bases and J by 6 bases, with 11 bases between.

The V gene is TRBV5-1, the J gene TRBJ1-1, with D possibly TRBD1 on 6 matching bases. CDR3 length equals 16 residues. The germline V gene has CDR1 SGHRS and CDR2 YFSETQ. V was cut by 4 bases and J by 0 bases, with 16 bases left in between. The CDR3, as DNA: TGCGCCAGCAGCCCATGGACAGTCGGCGTGAACACTGAAGCTTTCTTT. As protein: CASSPWTVGVNTEAFF.

The chain joins TRBV7-2 to TRBJ1-1, with D unresolved. Trimming cost V 5 bases and J 0 bases, with 10 bases left between them. The CDR3 extends over 14 amino acids. Germline CDR1 SGHTA, CDR2 FQGNSA. CDR3 residues: CASSPGGLNTEAFF. CDR3 bases: TGTGCCAGCAGCCCGGGAGGACTGAACACTGAAGCTTTCTTT.

The chain recombines TRBV5-1 with TRBJ2-4; 10 nucleotides match TRBD1. Germline CDR1 and CDR2: SGHRS and YFSETQ. The CDR3 is 17 residues long. V was clipped by 4 bases and J by 0 bases; unmatched bases: 7. The CDR3 DNA sequence: TGCGCCAGCAGCCACCGGGACAGGGGATTAGCCAAAAACATTCAGTACTTC. Translating it yields CASSHRDRGLAKNIQYF.

The rearrangement joins TRBV28 to TRBJ1-1; the D gene is possibly TRBD1 (6 bases). In germline, CDR1 is MDHEN, CDR2 SYDVKM. V was shortened by 7 bases and J by 7 bases, with 13 bases between the two germline ends. The CDR3 totals 12 residues. The CDR3 region is CASKRGRGEAFF. DNA of the CDR3: TGTGCCAGCAAGCGGGGGCGGGGTGAAGCTTTCTTT.